The 32 T cell receptor beta chains given below trace back to one sample, sequenced in a study of T cell repertoires in cytomegalovirus infection. Which antigens these TCRs recognize remains unknown. TCRdb passed the reads through MiXCR, listing each CDR3 protein once. The data contain about 220,000 distinct CDR3 sequences, 35% to 45% of them seen just once; the ten biggest clones take up approximately 59%. Sequencing used CD8+ T cells from cultured PBMCs, obtained from culture after CMV antigen stimulation. These receptors were taken from a human donor in good health (CMV status not recorded). Some clones in this sample may be carry-over from other donors' samples.

The DNA of the CDR3 is TGTGCCAGCAGTTTTCAGGGATCCGTCTCCTACGAGCAGTACTTC. Translation: CASSFQGSVSYEQYF. The chain carries TRBV6-2 or TRBV6-3 and TRBJ2-7; a weak D match, TRBD1 (5 bases). CDR3 length: 15 amino acids. Between the trimmed V and J ends, which lost 4 bases and 0 bases, there was a span of 13 bases. The V gene's germline CDR1 is MNHEY and CDR2 SVGEGT.

This chain uses TRBV24-1 with TRBJ1-5, with D possibly matching TRBD1 (5 bases). The CDR3 is 16 amino acids. Germline CDR1 is KGHDR and CDR2 is SFDVKD. Trimming removed 0 bases at V and 3 bases at J, with 11 bases between. CDR3 coding DNA: TGTGCCACCAGTGATTTGGAAGGGGTCCTCAATCAGCCCCAGCATTTT. It codes for CATSDLEGVLNQPQHF.

About this clonotype itself: The junction departs from germline at one end; a sequencing error may be responsible. The V gene is TRBV7-6, the J gene TRBJ2-7; D uncertain. The CDR3 consists of 12 residues. Germline loops: CDR1 SGHVS, CDR2 FNYEAQ. CDR3 DNA: TGTGCCAGCGGCTTAGAGCATTTTCCGCAGTACTTC. This translates into CASGLEHFPQYF.

This clonotype appeared many times. V and J are TRBV7-6 and TRBJ1-2; 7 nucleotides align to TRBD1. The CDR3 has 14 amino acids. Germline V lookup: CDR1 SGHVS, CDR2 FNYEAQ. V was clipped by 5 bases and J by 5 bases; unmatched bases: 8. CDR3 nucleotides: TGTGCCAGCAGCCTCCAGGGGGGGAGGTATGGCTACACCTTC. It specifies CASSLQGGRYGYTF. Filled out from reference TRBV7-6 and TRBJ1-2, the complete variable domain reads GAGVSQSPRYKVTKRGQDVALRCDPISGHVSLYWYRQALGQGPEFLTYFNYEAQQDKSGLPNDRFSAERPEGSISTLTIQRTEQRDSAMYRCASSLQGGRYGYTFGSGTRLTVV.

This clonotype occurred many times. DNA for the CDR3: TGTGCCAGCAGCCTTCCCGGGACTACGACCGGGGAGCTGTTTTTT. It specifies CASSLPGTTTGELFF. The chain employs TRBV7-8 and TRBJ2-2; 7 bases are shared with TRBD2. J gave up 5 bases and V 5 bases, and 8 bases lay outside the gene matches. This CDR3 has 15 residues. In germline, CDR1 is SGHVS, CDR2 FQNEAQ.

The CDR3 sequence is CASSPRAGDNQPQHF. The CDR3 DNA reads as TGTGCCAGCAGTCCCCGTGCGGGGGACAATCAGCCCCAGCATTTT. The rearrangement uses TRBV28 and TRBJ1-5, with a weak D call TRBD1 (5 bases). V lost 5 bases, J lost 3 bases, and 14 bases lay in between. Germline CDR1 is MDHEN and CDR2 is SYDVKM. The CDR3 has 15 residues.

This clonotype showed up many times. In DNA, the CDR3 is TGTGCCAGCACTTTGGGGGGGGGTCCCTATGGCAAAAACATTCAGTACTTC. It specifies CASTLGGGPYGKNIQYF. V and J are TRBV12-3 or TRBV12-4 and TRBJ2-4, with 7 positions matching TRBD2. V lost 7 bases and J lost 3; bases outside the gene matches: 15. CDR3 length: 17 residues.

This chain joins TRBV12-3 or TRBV12-4 and TRBJ2-1; 12 bases fit TRBD2. J lost 0 bases, V lost 6 bases, and 3 bases had no gene match. CDR3 size: 16 residues. CDR3 residues: CASRPTSGSSYNEQFF. The CDR3, as DNA: TGTGCCAGCAGGCCGACTAGCGGGAGCTCCTACAATGAGCAGTTCTTC.

Here the CDR3 DNA reads TGTGCCAGCAGCTTAGCCCAGGGGGCCTACAATGAGCAGTTCTTC. As protein: CASSLAQGAYNEQFF. V is TRBV7-9 and J is TRBJ2-1; TRBD1 agrees at 7 bases. Germline V CDR1 and CDR2: SEHNR, FQNEAQ (reference sequence). The CDR3 is made up of 15 amino acids. Trimming took 0 bases from V and 2 from J; bases not matched to a gene: 1.

The V gene is TRBV7-6, the J gene TRBJ2-1; 10 bases match TRBD1. Per germline, CDR1 SGHVS and CDR2 FNYEAQ. The length of the CDR3 is 15 residues. V shed 3 bases, J shed 7 bases, and the junction held 6 bases outside the gene matches. CDR3 nucleotide sequence: TGTGCCAGCAGCTTTACCGGGACAGGGGCAAATGAGCAGTTCTTC. It encodes CASSFTGTGANEQFF.

The chain employs TRBV7-9 and TRBJ2-3, with D tentatively TRBD1 (5 bases). Trimming shortened V by 2 bases and J by 3 bases, and 9 bases separated the two germline ends. The CDR3 loop spans 14 amino acids. The V gene's germline CDR1 is SEHNR and CDR2 FQNEAQ (reference sequence). The CDR3 nucleotides read TGTGCCAGCAGCTTAAGCAGGGTGACAGATACGCAGTATTTT. It translates to CASSLSRVTDTQYF.

The rearrangement links TRBV12-5 to TRBJ1-1, with no clear D. Trimming removed 2 bases from V and 5 bases from J, with 15 bases in between. This CDR3 spans 15 amino acids. Germline CDR1 and CDR2: LGHNT and FRNRAP. The CDR3 sequence is CASGLPLGGRTEAFF. The CDR3 DNA follows: TGTGCTAGTGGTTTGCCGCTGGGTGGTCGAACTGAAGCTTTCTTT.

The table lists this clonotype with many counts. The chain has TRBV7-2 and TRBJ2-1, with TRBD1 as a possible D gene (6 bases). Germline CDR1 and CDR2: SGHTA and FQGNSA. Deletions cut 2 bases from V and 4 bases from J, with 9 bases between. The CDR3 is 14 amino acids. The CDR3 protein is CASSLMGAYNEQFF. CDR3 in DNA: TGTGCCAGCAGCTTAATGGGGGCTTACAATGAGCAGTTCTTC.

This chain connects TRBV12-3 or TRBV12-4 to TRBJ2-1; TRBD1 aligns across 10 bases. The junction had 3 bases not matched to a gene; V was cut back by 2 bases and J by 8 bases. There are 14 residues in the CDR3. CDR3 bases: TGTGCCAGCAGTTTACGACAGGGGGCGGATGAGCAGTTCTTC. It is translated as CASSLRQGADEQFF.

This clonotype appeared a single time. A read error is possible here, since a much larger clone lies one base away. The gene calls are TRBV7-2 and TRBJ1-5; D call uncertain. CDR3 length: 13 residues. CDR1 and CDR2 (germline): SGHTA, FQGNSA. The CDR3 region has the DNA TGTGCCAGAAGCTTAGACGGCCCCGGGCCCCAGCATTTT. Its translation: CARSLDGPGPQHF.

V and J are TRBV20-1 and TRBJ2-3, with D possibly matching TRBD2 (6 bases). Trimming shortened V by 2 bases and J by 0 bases, and 12 bases separated the two germline ends. The CDR3 length is 15 residues. CDR1 is DFQATT, CDR2 SNEGSKA, per germline (reference sequence). The CDR3 bases are TGCAGTGCTAGATGGGACTGGACTAGCACAGATACGCAGTATTTT. Protein: CSARWDWTSTDTQYF.

This clonotype has a count of ten or more. The chain employs TRBV12-3 or TRBV12-4 and TRBJ2-1, with 8 nucleotides matching TRBD2. This CDR3 spans 14 amino acids. V was pared by 6 bases and J by 7 bases, with 8 bases of the junction left unmatched. The CDR3, as DNA: TGTGCCAGCAGAGTCAGCGGGAGAATAAATGAGCAGTTCTTC. Its translation: CASRVSGRINEQFF.

There are many counts of this clonotype. This chain uses TRBV7-2 with TRBJ2-1; 8 bases are shared with TRBD1. The junction had 7 bases not matched to a gene; V was cut back by 8 bases and J by 4 bases. In germline, CDR1 is SGHTA, CDR2 FQGNSA. CDR3 size: 14 residues. This CDR3 reads CASSRDRLYNEQFF. The DNA for the CDR3 is TGTGCCAGCTCCCGGGACAGGTTATACAATGAGCAGTTCTTC.

This clonotype appeared many times. V is TRBV24-1 and J is TRBJ1-2; D ambiguous. This CDR3 spans 13 amino acids. Germline assignment: CDR1 KGHDR and CDR2 SFDVKD. Trimming removed 1 base at V and 2 bases at J, with 4 bases between. CDR3 sequence (DNA): TGTGCCACCAGTGATTTCGGAAACTATGGCTACACCTTC. This gives the protein CATSDFGNYGYTF.

This clonotype was seen only a few times. The rearrangement uses TRBV9 and TRBJ1-6; 8 bases agree with TRBD1. The CDR3 is 15 amino acids. The germline gives CDR1 SGDLS, CDR2 YYNGEE. Trimming removed 4 bases from V and 8 bases from J; junction bases left unmatched: 8. The CDR3 DNA follows: TGTGCCAGCAGCCCAGAGGACAGGGTTGATTCACCCCTCCACTTT. This sequence encodes CASSPEDRVDSPLHF.

There are a few counts of this clonotype. Written as DNA, the CDR3 is TGTGCCAGCAGTTCCGGACACAGCTCCTACAATGAGCAGTTCTTC. Translated, it gives CASSSGHSSYNEQFF. The chain has TRBV27 and TRBJ2-1; possible D gene TRBD1, 5 bases. The germline V gene has CDR1 MNHEY and CDR2 SMNVEV (reference sequence). There are 15 residues in the CDR3. Trimming removed 4 bases from V and 0 bases from J, with 10 bases in between.

The chain recombines TRBV6-5 with TRBJ2-5; D possibly corresponds to TRBD2 (5 bases). From germline, CDR1 is MNHEY and CDR2 SVGAGI. This CDR3 has 17 amino acids. V was clipped by 2 bases and J by 4 bases, with 20 bases between them. CDR3 residues: CASSYTSGGAAGETQYF. CDR3 DNA: TGTGCCAGCAGTTACACCAGTGGCGGTGCGGCGGGAGAGACCCAGTACTTC.

The chain combines TRBV7-6 with TRBJ2-1; TRBD2 matches 15 bases. Germline CDR1 reads SGHVS; CDR2 reads FNYEAQ. This CDR3 spans 16 amino acids. V was clipped by 1 base and J by 9 bases; unmatched bases: 4. This CDR3 is CASSLGGLAGGSEQFF. The CDR3 bases are TGTGCCAGCAGCTTAGGGGGACTAGCGGGGGGAAGTGAGCAGTTCTTC.

This clonotype was observed a few times. J is TRBJ1-2 and V is TRBV6-1; TRBD1 matches 9 bases. The CDR3 has 14 amino acids. The V segment lost 8 bases and the J segment 3 bases; nucleotides outside the gene matches: 7. The germline V gene encodes CDR1 MNHNS and CDR2 SASEGT. The chain's CDR3 is CASRADRGDYGYTF. DNA of the CDR3: TGTGCCAGCCGGGCCGACAGGGGGGACTATGGCTACACCTTC.

This clonotype showed up just a few times. The J gene is TRBJ1-4, the V gene TRBV23-1, with 11 bases fitting TRBD1. TRBV23-1 is an open reading frame, and its role is uncertain. The CDR3 is made up of 16 amino acids. The V gene end was trimmed by 3 bases and the J gene end by 8 bases; junction bases not matched to a gene: 8. The CDR3, as DNA: TGCGCCAGCAGTCACCCTGAACGGGACAGGGGGGAAAAACTGTTTTTT. It encodes CASSHPERDRGEKLFF.

Only a few counts were recorded for this clonotype. The rearrangement uses TRBV11-2 and TRBJ2-5; 9 bases map to TRBD2. From germline, CDR1 is SGHAT and CDR2 FQNNGV. With 5 bases clipped from V and 4 bases from J, the junction kept 11 bases outside the gene matches. The CDR3 has 16 amino acids. This chain's CDR3 is CASSPRGGLAAETQYF. The DNA of the CDR3 is TGTGCCAGCAGCCCTCGGGGGGGACTAGCCGCAGAGACCCAGTACTTC.

This clonotype showed up many times. The DNA for the CDR3 is TGTGCCAGCAGCTTAGTCCATTCGGGCGGGCAAGAGACCCAGTACTTC. Encoded protein: CASSLVHSGGQETQYF. The chain carries TRBV7-2 and TRBJ2-5, with D perhaps matching TRBD2 (5 bases). The V and J ends lost 1 base and 2 bases respectively, with 14 bases between them. CDR1 is SGHTA, CDR2 FQGNSA, per germline. The CDR3 consists of 16 residues.

This clonotype came up a few times. CDR3 nucleotide sequence: TGTGCCAGCAGTTCAGCTCCTTCCTACGAGCAGTACTTC. This gives the protein CASSSAPSYEQYF. The chain recombines TRBV6-5 with TRBJ2-7; D gene ambiguous. The CDR3 has 13 residues. CDR1 is MNHEY, CDR2 SVGAGI, per germline. The germline V and J ends were trimmed by 4 bases and 1 base, with 8 bases remaining between them.

This clonotype showed up just a few times. This chain uses TRBV6-6 with TRBJ2-1, with TRBD2 matching 10 bases. The trim removed 2 bases at V and 7 bases at J, leaving 5 bases unmatched. The CDR3 extends over 15 amino acids. Per germline, CDR1 MNHNY and CDR2 SVGAGI (reference sequence). CDR3 region: CASSYASGSGNEQFF. For the CDR3, the DNA is TGTGCCAGCAGTTACGCTAGCGGGAGTGGTAATGAGCAGTTCTTC.

The chain recombines TRBV27 with TRBJ2-7, with 7 bases aligning to TRBD2. J lost 0 bases, V lost 11 bases, and 16 bases had no gene match. Germline V gives CDR1 MNHEY, CDR2 SMNVEV (reference sequence). The CDR3 runs 16 residues. CDR3: CAAGAWNGRTSYEQYF. The DNA of the CDR3 is TGTGCCGCCGGGGCCTGGAACGGGAGGACCTCCTACGAGCAGTACTTC.

This clonotype was picked up many times. CDR3 DNA sequence: TGTGCCAGCAGTCGGACTAGCGGGAGACCCCTCTACAATGAGCAGTTCTTC. It translates to CASSRTSGRPLYNEQFF. This chain uses TRBV6-2 or TRBV6-3 with TRBJ2-1, with 13 bases identical to TRBD2. V was clipped by 5 bases and J by 3 bases; unmatched bases: 7. This CDR3 spans 17 amino acids. The V gene's germline CDR1 is MNHEY and CDR2 SVGEGT.

Ten or more counts support this clonotype. The chain has TRBV27 and TRBJ1-1, with D perhaps TRBD1 (6 bases). Germline values: CDR1 MNHEY, CDR2 SMNVEV (reference sequence). The V and J ends lost 6 bases and 3 bases respectively, with 11 bases between them. This CDR3 comprises 13 residues. The CDR3 nucleotides read TGTGCCAGCAGAGAACAGGGCGACACTGAAGCTTTCTTT. This encodes CASREQGDTEAFF.